This T cell receptor beta chain stems from a study of T-cell reconstitution after alpha-beta-depleted transplantation in children. CDR1 KGHDR and CDR2 SFDVKD come from the germline V gene. Trimming cost V 9 bases and J 4 bases, with 13 bases left between them. The CDR3 is 13 residues long. Unique molecular identifiers featured in how the TCRbeta library was prepared. TCRdb itself ran the PCR reads through MiXCR, one entry per CDR3 protein. The sample lists almost 400,000 distinct CDR3 sequences, about 20% occurring once. There are a few counts of this clonotype. The sequencing here drew on PBMCs from the stem cell graft donor, taken from the stem cell graft. The V and J genes are TRBV24-1 and TRBJ2-3, with D perhaps matching TRBD1 (5 bases). The origin of this receptor is a human donor who donated a stem cell graft to a child with acute myeloid leukemia. The CDR3 nucleotides read TGTGCCACCGAAGATAGGGGTCCAGATACGCAGTATTTT. Translated, it gives CATEDRGPDTQYF.